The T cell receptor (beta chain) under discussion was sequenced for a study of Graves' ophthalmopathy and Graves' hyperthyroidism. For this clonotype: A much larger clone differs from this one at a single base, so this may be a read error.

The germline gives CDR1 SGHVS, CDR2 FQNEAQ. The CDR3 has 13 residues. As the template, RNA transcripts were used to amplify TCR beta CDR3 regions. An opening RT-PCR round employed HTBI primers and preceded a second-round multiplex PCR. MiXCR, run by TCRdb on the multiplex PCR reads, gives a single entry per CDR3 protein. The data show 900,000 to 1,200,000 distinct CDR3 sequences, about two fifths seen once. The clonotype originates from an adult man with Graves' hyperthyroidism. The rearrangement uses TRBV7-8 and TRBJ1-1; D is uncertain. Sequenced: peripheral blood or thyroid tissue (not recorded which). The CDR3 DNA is TGTACCAGCAGCTTTGCGGTGAACACTGAAGCTTTCTTT. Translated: CTSSFAVNTEAFF.